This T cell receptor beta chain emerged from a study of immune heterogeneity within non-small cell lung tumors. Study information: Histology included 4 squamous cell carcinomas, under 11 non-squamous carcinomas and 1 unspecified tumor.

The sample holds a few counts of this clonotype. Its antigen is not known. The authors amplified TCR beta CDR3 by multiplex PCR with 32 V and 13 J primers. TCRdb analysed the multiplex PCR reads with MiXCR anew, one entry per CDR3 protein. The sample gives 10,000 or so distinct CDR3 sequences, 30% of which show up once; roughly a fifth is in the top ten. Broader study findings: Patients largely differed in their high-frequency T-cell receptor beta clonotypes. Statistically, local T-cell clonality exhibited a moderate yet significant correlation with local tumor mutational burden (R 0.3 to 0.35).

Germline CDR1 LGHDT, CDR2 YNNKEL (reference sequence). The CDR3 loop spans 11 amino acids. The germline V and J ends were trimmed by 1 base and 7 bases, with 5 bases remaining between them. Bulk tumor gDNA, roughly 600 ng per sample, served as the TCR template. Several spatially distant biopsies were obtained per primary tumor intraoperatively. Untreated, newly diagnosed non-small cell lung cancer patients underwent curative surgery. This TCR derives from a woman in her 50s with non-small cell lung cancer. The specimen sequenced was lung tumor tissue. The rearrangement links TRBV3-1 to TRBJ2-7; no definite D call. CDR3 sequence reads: CASSQGREQYF. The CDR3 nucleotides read TGTGCCAGCAGCCAAGGACGGGAGCAGTACTTC.